This T cell receptor (beta chain) emerged from a study of Graves' ophthalmopathy and Graves' hyperthyroidism. Findings of the study overall: Blood also held most thyroid clonotypes expanded above 0.001 frequency.

This CDR3 comprises 13 residues. Trimming pared 5 bases from V and 3 bases from J, leaving 11 bases between. From germline, CDR1 is SGHVS and CDR2 FNYEAQ. This clonotype was observed at least ten times. Its target is unknown. The hyperthyroidism patients had a new diagnosis of under 2 months' duration and were aged 18 to 65. RNA transcripts were the template, and TCR beta CDR3 regions were amplified from them. After a first-round RT-PCR with HTBI primers, a second-round multiplex PCR was run. Via MiXCR, TCRdb re-called the multiplex PCR reads, giving one row per CDR3 protein. The repertoire consists of about 590,000 distinct CDR3 sequences, with under 40% occurring once and the leading ten covering about 4%.

The sequence was obtained from an adult man with Graves' hyperthyroidism. What was sequenced was peripheral blood or thyroid tissue (not recorded which). The chain is built from TRBV7-6 and TRBJ2-7; D may be TRBD2 (5 bases). CDR3 residues: CASSKGLLYEQYF. In DNA form, the CDR3 reads TGTGCCAGCAGCAAAGGACTTCTCTACGAGCAGTACTTC. Combining the CDR3 with reference TRBV7-6 and TRBJ2-7 gives the whole variable domain GAGVSQSPRYKVTKRGQDVALRCDPISGHVSLYWYRQALGQGPEFLTYFNYEAQQDKSGLPNDRFSAERPEGSISTLTIQRTEQRDSAMYRCASSKGLLYEQYFGPGTRLTVT.